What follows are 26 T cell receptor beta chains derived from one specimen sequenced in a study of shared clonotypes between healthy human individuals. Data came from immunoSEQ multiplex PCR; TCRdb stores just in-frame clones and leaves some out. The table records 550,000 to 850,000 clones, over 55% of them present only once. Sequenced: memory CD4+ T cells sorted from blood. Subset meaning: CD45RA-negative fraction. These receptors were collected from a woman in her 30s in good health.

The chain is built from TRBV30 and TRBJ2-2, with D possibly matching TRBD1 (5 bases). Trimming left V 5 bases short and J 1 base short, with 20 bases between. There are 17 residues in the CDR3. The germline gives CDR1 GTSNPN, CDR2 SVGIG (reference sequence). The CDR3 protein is CAWAPAGRARNTGELFF. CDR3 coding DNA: TGTGCCTGGGCCCCTGCAGGGCGAGCTAGGAACACCGGGGAGCTGTTTTTT.

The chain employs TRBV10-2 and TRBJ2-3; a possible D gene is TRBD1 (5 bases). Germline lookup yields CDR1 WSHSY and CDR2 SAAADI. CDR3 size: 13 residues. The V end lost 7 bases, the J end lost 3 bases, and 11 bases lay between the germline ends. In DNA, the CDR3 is TGCGCCAGCAAGGGGCAGGGTACAGATACGCAGTATTTT. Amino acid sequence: CASKGQGTDTQYF.

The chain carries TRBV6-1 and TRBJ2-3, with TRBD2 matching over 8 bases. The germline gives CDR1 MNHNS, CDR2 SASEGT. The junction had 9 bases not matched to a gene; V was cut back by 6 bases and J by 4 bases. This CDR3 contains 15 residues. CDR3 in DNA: TGTGCCAGCAGGAGGAGCGGGAGTGGGGCAGATACGCAGTATTTT. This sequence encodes CASRRSGSGADTQYF.

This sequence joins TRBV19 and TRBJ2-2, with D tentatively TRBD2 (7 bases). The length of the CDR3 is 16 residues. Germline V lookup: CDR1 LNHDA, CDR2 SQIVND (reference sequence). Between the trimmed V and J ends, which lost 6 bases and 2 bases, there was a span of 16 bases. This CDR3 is CASSSGGRRNTGELFF. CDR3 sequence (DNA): TGTGCCAGTAGCTCCGGGGGGCGAAGAAACACCGGGGAGCTGTTTTTT.

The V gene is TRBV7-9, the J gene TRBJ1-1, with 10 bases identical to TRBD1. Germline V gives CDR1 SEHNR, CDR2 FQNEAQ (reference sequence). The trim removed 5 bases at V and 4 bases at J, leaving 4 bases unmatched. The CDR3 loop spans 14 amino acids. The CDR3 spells CASSQGQGSTEAFF. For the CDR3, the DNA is TGTGCCAGCAGCCAGGGACAGGGGAGCACTGAAGCTTTCTTT.

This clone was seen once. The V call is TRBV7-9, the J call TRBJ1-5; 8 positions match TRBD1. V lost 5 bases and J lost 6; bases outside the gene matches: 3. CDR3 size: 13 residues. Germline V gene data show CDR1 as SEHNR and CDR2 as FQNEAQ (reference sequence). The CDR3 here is CASSGQGSQPQHF. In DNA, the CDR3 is TGTGCCAGCAGCGGACAGGGAAGTCAGCCCCAGCATTTT.

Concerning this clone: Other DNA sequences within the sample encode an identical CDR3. The CDR3 coding sequence is TGCGCCAGCAGCTTGGGACTTAATCAGCCCCAGCATTTT. Translation gives CASSLGLNQPQHF. This chain uses TRBV5-1 with TRBJ1-5; D gene uncertain. CDR1 is SGHRS, CDR2 YFSETQ, per germline. The V and J ends lost 0 bases and 4 bases respectively, with 5 bases between them. The CDR3 covers 13 residues. Supplemented by reference TRBV5-1 and TRBJ1-5, the full variable domain reads KAGVTQTPRYLIKTRGQQVTLSCSPISGHRSVSWYQQTPGQGLQFLFEYFSETQRNKGNFPGRFSGRQFSNSRSEMNVSTLELGDSALYLCASSLGLNQPQHFGDGTRLSIL.

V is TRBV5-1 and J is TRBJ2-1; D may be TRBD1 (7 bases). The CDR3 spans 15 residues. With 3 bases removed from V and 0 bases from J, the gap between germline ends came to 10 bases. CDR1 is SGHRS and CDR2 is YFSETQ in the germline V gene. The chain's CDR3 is CASSYQGGSYNEQFF. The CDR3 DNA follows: TGCGCCAGCAGCTACCAGGGGGGCTCCTACAATGAGCAGTTCTTC.

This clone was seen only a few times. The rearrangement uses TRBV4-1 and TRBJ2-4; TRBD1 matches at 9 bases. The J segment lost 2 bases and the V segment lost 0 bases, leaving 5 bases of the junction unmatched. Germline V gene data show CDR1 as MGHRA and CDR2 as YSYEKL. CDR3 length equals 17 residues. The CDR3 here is CASSQEGGQGPKNIQYF. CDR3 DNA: TGCGCCAGCAGCCAAGAGGGGGGACAGGGCCCCAAAAACATTCAGTACTTC.

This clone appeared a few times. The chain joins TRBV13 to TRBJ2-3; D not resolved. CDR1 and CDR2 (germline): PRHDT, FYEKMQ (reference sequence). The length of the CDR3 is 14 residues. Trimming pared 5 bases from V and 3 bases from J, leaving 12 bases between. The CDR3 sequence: CASSRPSITDTQYF. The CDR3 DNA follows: TGTGCCAGCAGCCGACCCAGTATTACAGATACGCAGTATTTT.

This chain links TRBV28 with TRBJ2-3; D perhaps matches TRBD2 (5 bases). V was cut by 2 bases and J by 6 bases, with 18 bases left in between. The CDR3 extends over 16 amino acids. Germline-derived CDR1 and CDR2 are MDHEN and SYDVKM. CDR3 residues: CASSLQVALTGDTQYF. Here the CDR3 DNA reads TGTGCCAGCAGTTTACAAGTAGCGCTTACCGGGGATACGCAGTATTTT.

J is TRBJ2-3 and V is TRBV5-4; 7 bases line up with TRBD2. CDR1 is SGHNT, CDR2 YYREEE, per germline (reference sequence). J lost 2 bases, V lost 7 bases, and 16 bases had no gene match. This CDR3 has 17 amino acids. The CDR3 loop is CASGSVGSGRPTDTQYF. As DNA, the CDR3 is TGTGCCAGCGGGTCGGTGGGTAGCGGGCGCCCCACAGATACGCAGTATTTT. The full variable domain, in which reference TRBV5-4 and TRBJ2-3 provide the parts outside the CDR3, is ETGVTQSPTHLIKTRGQQVTLRCSSQSGHNTVSWYQQALGQGPQFIFQYYREEENGRGNFPPRFSGLQFPNYSSELNVNALELDDSALYLCASGSVGSGRPTDTQYFGPGTRLTVL.

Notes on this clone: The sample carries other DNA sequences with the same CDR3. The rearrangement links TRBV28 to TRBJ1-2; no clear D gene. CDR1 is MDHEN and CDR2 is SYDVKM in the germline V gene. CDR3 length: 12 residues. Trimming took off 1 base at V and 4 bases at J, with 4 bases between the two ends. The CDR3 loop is CASSLSAYGYTF. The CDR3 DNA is TGTGCCAGCAGTTTATCGGCCTATGGCTACACCTTC.

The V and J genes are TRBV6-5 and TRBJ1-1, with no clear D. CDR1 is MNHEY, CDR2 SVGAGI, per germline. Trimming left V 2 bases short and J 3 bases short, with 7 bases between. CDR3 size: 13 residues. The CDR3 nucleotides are TGTGCCAGCAGTTACGAGGCAGACACTGAAGCTTTCTTT. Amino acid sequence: CASSYEADTEAFF.

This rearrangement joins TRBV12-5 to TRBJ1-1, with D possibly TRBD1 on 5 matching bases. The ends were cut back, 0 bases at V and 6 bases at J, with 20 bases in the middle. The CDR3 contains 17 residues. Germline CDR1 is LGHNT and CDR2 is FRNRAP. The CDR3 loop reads CASGLVLQKSGVSEAFF. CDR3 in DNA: TGTGCTAGTGGTTTGGTACTACAGAAGTCGGGGGTGTCTGAAGCTTTCTTT.

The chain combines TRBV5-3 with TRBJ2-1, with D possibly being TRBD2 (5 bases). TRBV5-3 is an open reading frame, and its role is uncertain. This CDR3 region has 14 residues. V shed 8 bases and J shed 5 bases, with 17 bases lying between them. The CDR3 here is CARGGRAVDNEQFF. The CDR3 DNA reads TGTGCCAGGGGCGGGCGCGCCGTGGACAATGAGCAGTTCTTC.

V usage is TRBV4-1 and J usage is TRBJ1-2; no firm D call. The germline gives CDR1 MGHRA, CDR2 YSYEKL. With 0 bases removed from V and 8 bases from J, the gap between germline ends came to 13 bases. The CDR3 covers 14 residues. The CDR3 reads CASSQDHFGLGYTF. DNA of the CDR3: TGCGCCAGCAGCCAAGATCATTTCGGTTTGGGCTACACCTTC.

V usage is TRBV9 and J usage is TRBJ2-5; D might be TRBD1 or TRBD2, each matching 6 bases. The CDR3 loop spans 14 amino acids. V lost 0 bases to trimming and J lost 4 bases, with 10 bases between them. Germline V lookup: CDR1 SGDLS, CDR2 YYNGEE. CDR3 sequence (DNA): TGTGCCAGCAGCGTAGCGGAGGGGGGAGAGACCCAGTACTTC. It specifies CASSVAEGGETQYF.

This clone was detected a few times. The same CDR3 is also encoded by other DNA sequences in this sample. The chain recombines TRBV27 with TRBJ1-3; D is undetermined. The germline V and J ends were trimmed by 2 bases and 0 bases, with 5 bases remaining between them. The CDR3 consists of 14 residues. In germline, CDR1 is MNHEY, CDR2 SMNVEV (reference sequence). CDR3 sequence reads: CASSLGHSGNTIYF. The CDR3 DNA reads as TGTGCCAGCAGTTTAGGGCACTCTGGAAACACCATATATTTT.

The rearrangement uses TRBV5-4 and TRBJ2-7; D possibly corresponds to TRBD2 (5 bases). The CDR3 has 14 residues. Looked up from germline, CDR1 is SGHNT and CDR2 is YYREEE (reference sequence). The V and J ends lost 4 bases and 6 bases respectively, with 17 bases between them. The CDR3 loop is CASSPSTTWGEQYF. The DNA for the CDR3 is TGTGCCAGCAGCCCCTCGACTACCTGGGGCGAGCAGTACTTC.

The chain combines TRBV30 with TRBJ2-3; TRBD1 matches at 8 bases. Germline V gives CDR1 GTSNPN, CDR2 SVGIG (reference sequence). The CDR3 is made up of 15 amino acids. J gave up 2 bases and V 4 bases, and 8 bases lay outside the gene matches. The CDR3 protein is CAWTQGAAYTDTQYF. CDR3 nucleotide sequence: TGTGCCTGGACTCAGGGGGCAGCTTACACAGATACGCAGTATTTT.

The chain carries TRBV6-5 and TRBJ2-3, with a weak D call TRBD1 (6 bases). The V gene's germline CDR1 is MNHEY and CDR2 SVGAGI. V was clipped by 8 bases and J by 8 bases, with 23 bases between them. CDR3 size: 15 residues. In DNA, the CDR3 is TGTGCCAGCCGCGATGTCCAGGGGAGTCGGGCTACGCAGTATTTT. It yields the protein CASRDVQGSRATQYF.

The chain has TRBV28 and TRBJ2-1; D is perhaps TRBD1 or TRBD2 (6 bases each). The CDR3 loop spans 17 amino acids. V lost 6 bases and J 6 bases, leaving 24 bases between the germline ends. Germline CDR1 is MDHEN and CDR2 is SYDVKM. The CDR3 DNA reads TGTGCCAGCAGGCGTGGGGGGCGCTTCAGGATTAGCAATGAGCAGTTCTTC. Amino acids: CASRRGGRFRISNEQFF.

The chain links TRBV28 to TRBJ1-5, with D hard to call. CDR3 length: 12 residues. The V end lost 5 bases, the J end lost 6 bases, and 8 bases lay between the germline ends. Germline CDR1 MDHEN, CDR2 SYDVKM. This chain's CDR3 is CASSPHGQPQHF. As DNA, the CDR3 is TGTGCCAGCAGTCCCCACGGTCAGCCCCAGCATTTT.

The CDR3 bases are TGCGCCAGCAGCCAGAGAGAGACAGGTACTGAAGCTTTCTTT. As protein: CASSQRETGTEAFF. The chain uses TRBV5-1 and TRBJ1-1; D may be TRBD1 (6 bases). Germline CDR1 reads SGHRS; CDR2 reads YFSETQ. The CDR3 has 14 amino acids. Trimming took off 4 bases at V and 5 bases at J, with 15 bases between the two ends.

CDR3 DNA: TGTGCCAGCAGCCCCGAAGGCTACACCTTC. Protein product: CASSPEGYTF. This chain joins TRBV7-9 and TRBJ1-2; D is undetermined. The CDR3 sequence is 10 residues long. V dropped 5 bases and J dropped 8 bases, with 6 bases sitting between them. Germline V CDR1 and CDR2: SEHNR, FQNEAQ (reference sequence). The full variable domain, completed using reference TRBV7-9 and TRBJ1-2, is DTGVSQNPRHKITKRGQNVTFRCDPISEHNRLYWYRQTLGQGPEFLTYFQNEAQLEKSRLLSDRFSAERPKGSFSTLEIQRTEQGDSAMYLCASSPEGYTFGSGTRLTVV.